The clone carrying this TCR beta chain was recorded at least ten times. Antigen unknown. Mismatch with germline at one junction end may stem from a read error. The data originate from a study of neurological immune-mediated disorders. General study findings and limits: The greatest degree of TCR clonal expansion was observed in HTLV-1-associated myelopathy, with the lowest in multiple sclerosis, below that of healthy controls. Private repertoires in all groups were suggested, as expanded clones shared no CDR3 amino acid sequences across subjects.

Source material was 2 million unsorted PBMCs, stored at -80 °C in RNAlater. The CDR3 is 13 residues long. TCRdb re-called the 5' RACE reads with MiXCR, one entry per CDR3 protein. Of tens of thousands of distinct CDR3 sequences listed, 9.5% to 13% are singletons. The receptor was derived from a woman aged 60-70 years in good health. What was sequenced was PBMCs. The gene calls are TRBV12-3 or TRBV12-4 and TRBJ1-1, with unresolved D. CDR3: CASSFTVNPEAFF. CDR3 DNA sequence: TGTGCCAGCAGTTTTACAGTGAACCCTGAAGCTTTCTTT.